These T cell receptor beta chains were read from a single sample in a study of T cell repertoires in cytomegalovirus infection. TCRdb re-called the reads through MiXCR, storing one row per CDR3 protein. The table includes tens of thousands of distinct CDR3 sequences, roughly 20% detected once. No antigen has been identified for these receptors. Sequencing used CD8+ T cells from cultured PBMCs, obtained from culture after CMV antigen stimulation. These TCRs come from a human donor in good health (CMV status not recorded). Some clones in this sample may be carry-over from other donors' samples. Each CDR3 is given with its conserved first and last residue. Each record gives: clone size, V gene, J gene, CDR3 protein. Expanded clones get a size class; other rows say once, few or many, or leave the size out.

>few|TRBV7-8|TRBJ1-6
CASSPAEFSPLHF
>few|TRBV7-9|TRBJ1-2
CASSLEGDPNYGYTF
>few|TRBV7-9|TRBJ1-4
CASSWGQEAAVGLFF
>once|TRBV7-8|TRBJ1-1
CASSILTETEAFF
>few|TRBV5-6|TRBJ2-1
CASSLGWLAGALSSYNEQFF
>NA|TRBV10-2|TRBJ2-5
CASSYRTPKRPQYF
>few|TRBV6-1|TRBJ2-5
CASSVYGGQETQYF
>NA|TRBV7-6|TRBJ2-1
CASSSYLRTGPYNEQFF
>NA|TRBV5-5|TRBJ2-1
CASSFQAGGRDEQFF
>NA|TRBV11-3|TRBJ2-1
CASSLGVNEQFF
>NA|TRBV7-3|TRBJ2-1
CASSPGGLHEQFF
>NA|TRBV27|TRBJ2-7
CASSDRVVAYEQYF